The clone carrying this TCR beta chain was recorded a few times. Its target is not known. Donors ranged from roughly 6 to 95 years old and were healthy Caucasians in Russia. This entry is derived from a study of blood T cells in healthy people across ages. Whole-study findings and limits: Both naive CD4+ cell counts and diversity were greater in long-lived donors than in aged donors. Getting older went along with TCR beta diversity per million T cells dropping roughly linearly.

The germline gives CDR1 MNHEY, CDR2 SVGAGI. Trimming took off 7 bases at V and 2 bases at J, with 12 bases between the two ends. The CDR3 is made up of 13 amino acids. Primed by a sample-barcoded 5' primer and a J-beta primer mix, a second PCR proceeded for 7 to 11 cycles. Each TCR beta cDNA got a 12-nucleotide random molecular identifier. MiXCR, run by TCRdb on the 5' RACE reads, gives a single entry per CDR3 protein. The sample comprises approximately 1.5 million distinct CDR3 sequences, approximately 42% of which are singletons, and less than 5% rests with the top ten. This clonotype was sampled from a woman younger than 30 in good health. The source material was blood. The rearrangement links TRBV6-5 to TRBJ2-7; perhaps D is TRBD1 or TRBD2 (6 bases each). CDR3 region: CASNGGQPYEQYF. The CDR3 nucleotides read TGTGCCAGCAATGGGGGGCAGCCCTACGAGCAGTACTTC.